The present T cell receptor (beta chain) was sequenced within a study of cytomegalovirus exposure and HLA in healthy donors. Vbeta (60) and Jbeta (13) primers were used in the PCR. Profiled with immunoSEQ multiplex PCR; TCRdb holds only in-frame clones, not every one. The data contain about 190,000 clones, around 81% of them singletons. The V segment lost 7 bases and the J segment 3 bases; nucleotides outside the gene matches: 5. The CDR3 covers 14 residues. Germline CDR1 MNHEY, CDR2 SMNVEV (reference sequence). This clone was picked up a small number of times. Sequencing used PBMCs. The chain links TRBV27 to TRBJ2-2; TRBD2 agrees at 7 bases. The receptor was derived from a woman in her twenties or thirties in good health and CMV-seronegative. The CDR3 spells CASKWGGDTGELFF. The CDR3 region has the DNA TGTGCCAGCAAGTGGGGGGGGGACACCGGGGAGCTGTTTTTT.